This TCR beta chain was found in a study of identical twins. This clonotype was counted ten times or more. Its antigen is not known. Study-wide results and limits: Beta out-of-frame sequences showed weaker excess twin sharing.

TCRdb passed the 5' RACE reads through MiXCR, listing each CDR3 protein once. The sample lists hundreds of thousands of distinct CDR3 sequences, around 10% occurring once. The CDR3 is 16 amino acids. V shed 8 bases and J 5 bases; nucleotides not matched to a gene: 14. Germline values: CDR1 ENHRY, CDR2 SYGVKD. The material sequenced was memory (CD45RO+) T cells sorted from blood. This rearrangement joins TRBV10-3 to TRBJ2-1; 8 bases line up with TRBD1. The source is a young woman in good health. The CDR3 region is CAIAHPGTGPDNEQFF. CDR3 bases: TGTGCCATCGCCCATCCCGGGACAGGTCCAGACAATGAGCAGTTCTTC.